The clone carrying this TCR beta chain has only a few counts. The antigen is not known. The data derive from a study of CD8 T cells in ankylosing spondylitis. Findings of the study overall: With a CD8+ phenotype, disease-linked clones were relatively rare in peripheral blood. Past studies reported some motif variants in reactive arthritis synovial fluid and blood. A motif in TCR beta, a set of 8 or 9 highly homologous variants, appeared characteristic of ankylosing spondylitis blood.

One entry per CDR3 protein, called by TCRdb with MiXCR from the 5' RACE reads. The table has around 430,000 distinct CDR3 sequences, roughly 18% seen once. CDR3 length: 14 residues. Trimming took 7 bases from V and 3 from J, leaving 15 bases between them. From germline, CDR1 is MNHNS and CDR2 SASEGT. The sample was blood, either unsorted or a sorted T cell fraction (not recorded which). This receptor was taken from a male donor with ankylosing spondylitis. The chain links TRBV6-1 to TRBJ1-1, with D hard to call. The CDR3 spells CASMRSPGHTEAFF. The DNA for the CDR3 is TGTGCCAGCATGAGATCCCCGGGTCACACTGAAGCTTTCTTT.